What follows describes a single T cell receptor (beta chain). The data were taken from a study of blood T cell repertoires in COVID-19. The data were produced by immunoSEQ multiplex PCR, yet TCRdb's version contains in-frame clones alone and is incomplete. The profile covers 470,000 or so clones, with approximately 85% appearing a single time and approximately 3.4% taken by the ten largest. V trimming: 3 bases; J trimming: 5 bases; junction bases outside the gene matches: 12. CDR3 length equals 16 residues. Germline V gene data show CDR1 as LGHDT and CDR2 as YNNKEL (reference sequence). This clonotype was sampled from a human donor in a cohort sampled during active COVID-19. V usage is TRBV3-1 (or the pseudogene TRBV3-2) and J usage is TRBJ1-2, with TRBD1 matching over 7 bases. The sequenced material came from peripheral blood. Here the CDR3 DNA reads TGTGCCAGCAGCCATCAGGGGACAGCCCTCCCTTATGGCTACACCTTC. This translates into CASSHQGTALPYGYTF.